These 9 T cell receptor beta chains were all obtained from the same sample, sequenced in a study of Ad26.COV2.S vaccination and SARS-CoV-2 variants. Treatment reported: some 19 received Ad26.COV2.S at low or high dose, single or two shots; roughly five received placebo; per-sample allocation not given. The study sampled participants on day 63 after the first vaccine or placebo injection. TCRdb's copy holds only in-frame clones and misses some; the assay was immunoSEQ multiplex PCR. The sample holds some 240,000 clones, roughly 89% seen once. Here the sequenced sample was peripheral blood, taken in a trial of Ad26.COV2.S vaccine versus placebo. These receptors were collected from a person aged 18-60 years who received the Ad26.COV2.S COVID-19 vaccine or a placebo.

V is TRBV25-1 and J is TRBJ2-7; 9 bases are shared with TRBD2. Germline V gives CDR1 MGHDK, CDR2 SYGVNS. The CDR3 totals 15 residues. V was pared by 4 bases and J by 4 bases, with 8 bases of the junction left unmatched. This chain's CDR3 is CASSGPSGIHYEQYV. In DNA form, the CDR3 reads TGTGCCAGCAGTGGGCCTAGCGGGATCCATTACGAGCAGTACGTC.

The chain joins TRBV7-9 to TRBJ2-3, with 8 bases lining up with TRBD2. This CDR3 has 13 residues. CDR1 and CDR2 (germline): SEHNR, FQNEAQ (reference sequence). J was trimmed by 4 bases and V by 3 bases; bases with no gene match: 0. CDR3 sequence: CASSFGGADTQYF. The CDR3 DNA sequence: TGTGCCAGCAGCTTCGGGGGGGCAGATACGCAGTATTTT.

In regard to this clone: The junction does not match germline at one end; this may be a read error. The chain combines TRBV6-2 or TRBV6-3 with TRBJ2-1; TRBD2 agrees at 9 bases. The CDR3 covers 11 residues. Looked up from germline, CDR1 is MNHEY and CDR2 is SVGEGT. The CDR3 coding sequence is TGTGCCAGCAGTCCCGGGACTAGCCTGCTCTTC. Encoded protein: CASSPGTSLLF.

The chain joins TRBV4-3 to TRBJ1-1; D remains unclear. The germline CDR1 and CDR2 sequences are LGHNA and YSLEER. The CDR3 extends over 16 amino acids. Trimming pared 0 bases from V and 1 base from J, leaving 12 bases between. CDR3 DNA sequence: TGCGCCAGCAGCCAAGAACTTGGGCTACCGAACACTGAAGCTTTCTTT. It codes for CASSQELGLPNTEAFF.

V usage is TRBV4-3 and J usage is TRBJ1-2; the D gene is possibly TRBD1 (5 bases). Looked up from germline, CDR1 is LGHNA and CDR2 is YSLEER. The CDR3 covers 14 residues. V lost 0 bases and J 8 bases, leaving 13 bases between the germline ends. This chain's CDR3 is CASSQEPRVRGYTF. The CDR3 DNA follows: TGCGCCAGCAGCCAAGAGCCCAGGGTGAGGGGCTACACCTTC.

The chain couples TRBV7-2 to TRBJ1-6; D ambiguous. The CDR3 totals 16 residues. The germline V gene has CDR1 SGHTA and CDR2 FQGNSA. V gave up 0 bases and J gave up 13 bases, with 19 bases separating them. CDR3 nucleotides: TGTGCCAGCAGCTTAGCGCAGCCCTCATCTGAGTGGCCCCTCCACTTT. This translates into CASSLAQPSSEWPLHF.

The rearrangement joins TRBV6-2 or TRBV6-3 to TRBJ1-6; tentative D call: TRBD1 (6 bases). Per the germline V gene, CDR1 is MNHEY and CDR2 is SVGEGT. This CDR3 is 17 amino acids long. With 5 bases removed from V and 0 bases from J, the gap between germline ends came to 14 bases. The CDR3: CASSPDSLSSYNSPLHF. The DNA of the CDR3 is TGTGCCAGCAGTCCGGACAGCCTGAGCTCCTATAATTCACCCCTCCACTTT.

The V and J genes are TRBV6-1 and TRBJ2-1, with unresolved D. Trimming left V 2 bases short and J 7 bases short, with 18 bases between. This CDR3 has 16 residues. Germline values: CDR1 MNHNS, CDR2 SASEGT. As DNA, the CDR3 is TGTGCCAGCAGTGAACTGTCGACGGGCTCCGGGAATGAGCAGTTCTTC. It codes for CASSELSTGSGNEQFF.

The rearrangement links TRBV11-2 to TRBJ2-3; 8 bases map to TRBD1. CDR1 is SGHAT, CDR2 FQNNGV, per germline. Trimming took 1 base from V and 0 from J; bases not matched to a gene: 3. The CDR3 is made up of 16 amino acids. CDR3 in amino acids: CASSLGNRGSTDTQYF. DNA for the CDR3: TGTGCCAGCAGCTTAGGGAACAGGGGGAGCACAGATACGCAGTATTTT.